One and the same sample provided the 5 T cell receptor beta chains below, sequenced in a study of cytomegalovirus exposure and HLA in healthy donors. The PCR made use of 60 Vbeta and 13 Jbeta primers. Sequencing was performed with immunoSEQ multiplex PCR; in TCRdb, only in-frame clones are kept and a portion is missing. This sample has just over 150,000 clones, with 65% to 80% found just once. The sequenced sample was PBMCs. The source of these receptors is a female donor in good health and CMV-seronegative.

The CDR3 loop is CASQDRANYGYTF. In DNA form, the CDR3 reads TGTGCCAGTCAAGACAGAGCTAACTATGGCTACACCTTC. The chain couples TRBV19 to TRBJ1-2; D is possibly TRBD1 (5 bases). Trimming cost V 8 bases and J 0 bases, with 10 bases left between them. There are 13 residues in the CDR3. CDR1 is LNHDA and CDR2 is SQIVND in the germline V gene (reference sequence).

This clone was observed a single time. The rearrangement joins TRBV6-4 to TRBJ2-7, with D tentatively TRBD2 (6 bases). The CDR3 runs to 18 residues. Looked up from germline, CDR1 is MRHNA and CDR2 is SNTAGT. V lost 9 bases and J 5 bases, leaving 32 bases between the germline ends. CDR3 protein: CASPPEGTAYGSPDEQYF. As DNA, the CDR3 is TGTGCCAGTCCCCCCGAGGGGACCGCTTACGGGAGCCCTGACGAGCAGTACTTC.

The chain links TRBV5-6 to TRBJ2-3; D is unclear. Trimming stripped 2 bases from V and 0 bases from J, with 7 bases between. There are 14 residues in the CDR3. Germline V CDR1 and CDR2: SGHDT, YYEEEE. The CDR3 nucleotides are TGTGCCAGCAGCTTCGTAGCTAGCACAGATACGCAGTATTTT. Amino acids: CASSFVASTDTQYF.

V is TRBV27 and J is TRBJ1-1, with 11 bases aligning to TRBD1. The CDR3 is 14 residues long. V was pared by 6 bases and J by 5 bases, with 5 bases of the junction left unmatched. The germline V gene encodes CDR1 MNHEY and CDR2 SMNVEV (reference sequence). The CDR3 DNA reads as TGTGCCAGCAGATGGGGGACAGGGGGAACTGAAGCTTTCTTT. The encoded protein is CASRWGTGGTEAFF.

The gene calls are TRBV2 and TRBJ2-2; possible D gene TRBD2, 6 bases. V was trimmed by 6 bases and J by 6 bases, leaving 11 bases between them. Germline lookup yields CDR1 SNHLY and CDR2 FYNNEI. There are 13 residues in the CDR3. CDR3 nucleotides: TGTGCCAGCAGGGAGGGGACGTCCGGGGAGCTGTTTTTT. The encoded protein is CASREGTSGELFF.